The rows below give T cell receptor beta chains drawn from one sample of a study of T cell responses to AZD1222 COVID-19 vaccine. The assay was immunoSEQ multiplex PCR, and TCRdb's table has in-frame clones only and misses some. Among more than 100,000 clones listed, about nine tenths were seen once. Here the sequenced sample was peripheral blood, taken on day 0 of AZD1222 vaccination. Source of these receptors: an adult in good health. The CDR3 runs from the conserved cysteine through the conserved F or W. A D gene is named only where the DNA matches it firmly. Not all rows give a size; the values are once, few, many and, for expanded clones, a class.

>.|once|TRBV5-6|TRBJ1-4
TGTGCCAGCAGCCCGGGGGGCCTAAGTCTGTTTTTT
CASSPGGLSLFF
>.|.|TRBV7-9|TRBJ2-5
TGTGCCAGCAGCTTTTGGGTGAATCGGTTAGAGACCCAGTACTTC
CASSFWVNRLETQYF
>TRBD1|once|TRBV3-1/TRBV3-2|TRBJ2-7
TGTGCCAGCAGCCAGGCGGGACAGGGGGCCTACGAGCAGTACTTC
CASSQAGQGAYEQYF
>.|.|TRBV19|TRBJ2-5
TGTGCCAGTAGTCCAGGGGAGACCCAGTACTTC
CASSPGETQYF
>.|.|TRBV29-1|TRBJ2-1
TGCAGCGTTGCTTTGGGCAATGAGCAGTTCTTC
CSVALGNEQFF
>.|.|TRBV5-1|TRBJ1-2
TGCGCCAGCAGCGGCCAGGGATATAATGGCTACACCTTC
CASSGQGYNGYTF
>TRBD2|.|TRBV10-1|TRBJ2-2
TGCGCCAGCAGTGAGTCGCGGGGGGAAACCGGGGAGCTGTTTTTT
CASSESRGETGELFF
>TRBD2|.|TRBV28|TRBJ2-7
TGTGCCAGCAGTCCCCGGACTAGCGGGGCCGAGCAGTACTTC
CASSPRTSGAEQYF
>TRBD1|.|TRBV7-9|TRBJ1-2
TGTGCCAGCAGAGGGTGGTTCGGGACAGGGGGGAGTGACGATGGCTACACCTTC
CASRGWFGTGGSDDGYTF
>TRBD1|.|TRBV10-3|TRBJ1-4
TGTGCCATCAGTCCGAGGACAGGGGGGGCTAATGAAAAACTGTTTTTT
CAISPRTGGANEKLFF
>TRBD1|.|TRBV5-1|TRBJ2-1
TGCGCCAGCAGCCCCACGACAGGGGGCTTCGACAATGAGCAGTTCTTC
CASSPTTGGFDNEQFF
>.|.|TRBV27|TRBJ1-1
TGTGCCAGCAGTTTCTCCCGAGCCACTGAAGCTTTCTTT
CASSFSRATEAFF
>.|.|TRBV21-1|TRBJ1-6
TGTGCCAGCAGCGTAGACAGAATTTATAATTCACCCCTCCACTTT
CASSVDRIYNSPLHF
>.|.|TRBV7-9|TRBJ1-2
TGTGCCAGCAGCTTTCGACAGAACCCGAATAACTATGGCTACACCTTC
CASSFRQNPNNYGYTF
>TRBD2|.|TRBV7-9|TRBJ2-3
TGTGCCAGCAGCGAAACTAGCGGGGCGGATACGCAGTATTTT
CASSETSGADTQYF
>.|.|TRBV10-3|TRBJ2-7
TGTGCCATCAGCGCCTCCCACGAGCAGTACTTC
CAISASHEQYF
>.|.|TRBV30|TRBJ1-2
TGTGCCTGGAGTGTACTGGCGTTGTCGAACTATGGCTACACCTTC
CAWSVLALSNYGYTF